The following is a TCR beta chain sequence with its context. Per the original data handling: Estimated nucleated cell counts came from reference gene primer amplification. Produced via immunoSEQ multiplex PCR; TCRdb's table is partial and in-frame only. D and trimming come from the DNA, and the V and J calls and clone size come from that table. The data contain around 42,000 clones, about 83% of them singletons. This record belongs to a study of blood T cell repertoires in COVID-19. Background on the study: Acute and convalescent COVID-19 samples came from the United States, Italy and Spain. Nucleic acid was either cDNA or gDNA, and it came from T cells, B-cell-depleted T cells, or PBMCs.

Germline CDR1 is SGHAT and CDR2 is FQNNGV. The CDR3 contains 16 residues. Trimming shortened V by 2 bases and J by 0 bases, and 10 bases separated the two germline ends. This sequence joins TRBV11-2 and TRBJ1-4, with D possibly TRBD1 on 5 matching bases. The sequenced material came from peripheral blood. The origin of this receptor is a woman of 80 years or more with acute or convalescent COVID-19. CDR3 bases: TGTGCCAGCAGCTTAAACCGACAGTCAACTAATGAAAAACTGTTTTTT. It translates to CASSLNRQSTNEKLFF.